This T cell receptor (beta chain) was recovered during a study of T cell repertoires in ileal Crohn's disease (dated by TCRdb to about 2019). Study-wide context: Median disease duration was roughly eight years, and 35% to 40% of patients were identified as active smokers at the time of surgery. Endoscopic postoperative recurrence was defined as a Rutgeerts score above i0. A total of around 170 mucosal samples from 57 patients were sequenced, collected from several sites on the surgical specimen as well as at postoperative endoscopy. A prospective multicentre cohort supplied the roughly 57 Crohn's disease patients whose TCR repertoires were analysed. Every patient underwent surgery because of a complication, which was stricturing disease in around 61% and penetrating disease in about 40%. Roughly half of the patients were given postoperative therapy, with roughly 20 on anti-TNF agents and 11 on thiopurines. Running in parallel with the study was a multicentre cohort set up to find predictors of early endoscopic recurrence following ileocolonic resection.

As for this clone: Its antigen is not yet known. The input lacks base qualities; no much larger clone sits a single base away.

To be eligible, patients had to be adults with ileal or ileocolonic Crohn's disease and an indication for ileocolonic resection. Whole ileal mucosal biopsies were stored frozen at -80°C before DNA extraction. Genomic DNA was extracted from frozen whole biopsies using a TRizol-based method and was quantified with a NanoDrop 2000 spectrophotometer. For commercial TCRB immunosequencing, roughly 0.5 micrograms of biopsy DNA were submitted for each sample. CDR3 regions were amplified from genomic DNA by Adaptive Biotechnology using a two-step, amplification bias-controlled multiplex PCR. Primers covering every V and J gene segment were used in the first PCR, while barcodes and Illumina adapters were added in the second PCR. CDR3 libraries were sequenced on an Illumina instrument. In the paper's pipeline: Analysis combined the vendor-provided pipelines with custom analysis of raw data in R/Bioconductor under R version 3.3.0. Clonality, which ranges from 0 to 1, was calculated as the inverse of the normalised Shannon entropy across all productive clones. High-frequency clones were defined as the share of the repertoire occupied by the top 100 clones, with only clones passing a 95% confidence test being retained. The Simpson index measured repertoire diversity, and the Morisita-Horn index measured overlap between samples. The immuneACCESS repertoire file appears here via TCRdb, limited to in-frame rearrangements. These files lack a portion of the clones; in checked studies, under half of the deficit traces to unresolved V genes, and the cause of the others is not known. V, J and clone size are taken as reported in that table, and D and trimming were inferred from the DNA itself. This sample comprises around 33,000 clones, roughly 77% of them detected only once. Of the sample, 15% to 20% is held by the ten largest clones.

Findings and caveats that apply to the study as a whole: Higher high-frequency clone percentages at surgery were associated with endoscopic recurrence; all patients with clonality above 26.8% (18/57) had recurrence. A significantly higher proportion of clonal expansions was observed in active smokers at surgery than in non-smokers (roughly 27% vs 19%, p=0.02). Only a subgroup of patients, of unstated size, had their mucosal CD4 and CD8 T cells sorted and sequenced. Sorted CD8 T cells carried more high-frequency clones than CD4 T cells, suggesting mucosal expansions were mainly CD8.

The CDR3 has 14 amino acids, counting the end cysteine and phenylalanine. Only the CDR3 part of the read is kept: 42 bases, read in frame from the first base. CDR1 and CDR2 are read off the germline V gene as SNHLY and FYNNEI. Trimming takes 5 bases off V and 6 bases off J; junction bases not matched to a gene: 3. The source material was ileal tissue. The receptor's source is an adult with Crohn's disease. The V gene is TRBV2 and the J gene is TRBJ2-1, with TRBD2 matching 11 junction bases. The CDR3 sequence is CASSSLAGVNEQFF. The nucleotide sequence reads TGTGCCAGCAGTTCACTAGCGGGAGTCAATGAGCAGTTCTTC. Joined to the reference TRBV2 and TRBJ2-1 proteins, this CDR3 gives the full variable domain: EPEVTQTPSHQVTQMGQEVILRCVPISNHLYFYWYRQILGQKVEFLVSFYNNEISEKSEIFDDQFSVERPDGSNFTLKIRSTKLEDSAMYFCASSSLAGVNEQFFGPGTRLTVL.